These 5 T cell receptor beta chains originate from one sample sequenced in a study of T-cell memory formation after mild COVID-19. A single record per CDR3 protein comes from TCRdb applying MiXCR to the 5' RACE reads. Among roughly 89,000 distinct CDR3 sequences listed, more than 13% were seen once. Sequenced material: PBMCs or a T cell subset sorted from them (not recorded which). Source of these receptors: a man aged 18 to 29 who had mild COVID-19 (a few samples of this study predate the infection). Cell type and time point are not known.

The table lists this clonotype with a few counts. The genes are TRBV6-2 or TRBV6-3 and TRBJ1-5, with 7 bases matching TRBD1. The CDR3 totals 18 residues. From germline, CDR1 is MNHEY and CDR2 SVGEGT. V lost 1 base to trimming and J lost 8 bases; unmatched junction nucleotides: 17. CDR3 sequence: CASSYLRGAGGTAEPQHF. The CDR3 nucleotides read TGTGCCAGCAGTTACTTGAGGGGGGCAGGGGGAACTGCGGAGCCCCAGCATTTT.

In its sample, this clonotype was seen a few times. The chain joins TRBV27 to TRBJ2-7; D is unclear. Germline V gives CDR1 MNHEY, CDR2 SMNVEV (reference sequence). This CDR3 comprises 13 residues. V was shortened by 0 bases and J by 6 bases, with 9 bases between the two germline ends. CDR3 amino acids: CASSLSPISEQYV. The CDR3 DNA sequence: TGTGCCAGCAGTTTATCCCCCATAAGCGAGCAGTACGTC.

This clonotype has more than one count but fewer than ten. The chain's CDR3 is CASSTLGLAGGTDTQYF. The CDR3, as DNA: TGTGCCAGCAGCACACTGGGACTAGCGGGGGGCACAGATACGCAGTATTTT. The chain is built from TRBV6-2 or TRBV6-3 and TRBJ2-3; 14 positions match TRBD2. This CDR3 is built from 17 residues. With V trimmed by 6 bases and J by 1 base, 6 bases remained unmatched. Germline loops: CDR1 MNHEY, CDR2 SVGEGT.

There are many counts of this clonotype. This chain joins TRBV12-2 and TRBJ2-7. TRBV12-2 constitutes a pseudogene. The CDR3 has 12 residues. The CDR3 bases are TGTGCAAGTCGCTTACACTCCTACGAGCAGTACGTC. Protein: CASRLHSYEQYV.

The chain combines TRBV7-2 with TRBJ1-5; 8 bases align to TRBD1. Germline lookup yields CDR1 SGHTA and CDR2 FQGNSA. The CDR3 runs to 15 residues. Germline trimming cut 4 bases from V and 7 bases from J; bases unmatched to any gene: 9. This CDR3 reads CASSSRTGRMQPQHF. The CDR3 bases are TGTGCCAGCAGCTCGAGGACAGGGCGAATGCAGCCCCAGCATTTT.